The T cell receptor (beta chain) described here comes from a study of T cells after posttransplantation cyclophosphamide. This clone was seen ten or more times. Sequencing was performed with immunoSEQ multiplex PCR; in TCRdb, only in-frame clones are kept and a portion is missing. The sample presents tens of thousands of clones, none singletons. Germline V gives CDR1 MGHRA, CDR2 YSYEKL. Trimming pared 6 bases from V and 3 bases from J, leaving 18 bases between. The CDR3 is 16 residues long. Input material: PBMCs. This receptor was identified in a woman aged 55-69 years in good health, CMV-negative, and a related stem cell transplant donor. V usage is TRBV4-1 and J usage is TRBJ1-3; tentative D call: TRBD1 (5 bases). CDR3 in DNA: TGCGCCAGCAGTTCCAGGGCCAACGTGGATGGAAACACCATATATTTT. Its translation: CASSSRANVDGNTIYF.